This T cell receptor beta chain was sequenced for a study of T cell responses to AZD1222 COVID-19 vaccine. General study results and limits: Females made up more of the donors, who were largely white British, and clonal diversity may have come out too low. Rises in breadth and depth of Spike-specific TCRs came after two AZD1222 doses.

The V gene end was trimmed by 0 bases and the J gene end by 0 bases; junction bases not matched to a gene: 10. This CDR3 contains 20 residues. The germline V gene encodes CDR1 MNHEY and CDR2 SVGEGT. Notes on this clone: Antigen specificity is unknown.

Sequencing used immunoSEQ multiplex PCR; TCRdb keeps in-frame clones, though not all of them. The sample contains about 120,000 clones, about 87% of which appear only once. This rearrangement joins TRBV6-2 or TRBV6-3 to TRBJ2-6, with 8 bases aligning to TRBD1. This sequence originates from an adult in good health. Sequencing used peripheral blood, obtained on day 0 of AZD1222 vaccination. This chain's CDR3 is CASSYSKKVTGDSGANVLTF. CDR3 nucleotides: TGTGCCAGCAGTTACTCGAAAAAGGTGACAGGGGACTCTGGGGCCAACGTCCTGACTTTC.